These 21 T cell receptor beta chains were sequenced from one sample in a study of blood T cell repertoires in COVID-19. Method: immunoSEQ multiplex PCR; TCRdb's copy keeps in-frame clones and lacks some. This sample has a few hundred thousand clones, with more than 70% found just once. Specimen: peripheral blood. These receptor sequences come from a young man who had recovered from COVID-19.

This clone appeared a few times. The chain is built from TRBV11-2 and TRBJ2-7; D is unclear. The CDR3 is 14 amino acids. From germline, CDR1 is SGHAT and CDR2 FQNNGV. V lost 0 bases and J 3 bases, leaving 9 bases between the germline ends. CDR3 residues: CASSLERPGYEQYF. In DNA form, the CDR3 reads TGTGCCAGCAGCTTAGAACGTCCGGGCTACGAGCAGTACTTC.

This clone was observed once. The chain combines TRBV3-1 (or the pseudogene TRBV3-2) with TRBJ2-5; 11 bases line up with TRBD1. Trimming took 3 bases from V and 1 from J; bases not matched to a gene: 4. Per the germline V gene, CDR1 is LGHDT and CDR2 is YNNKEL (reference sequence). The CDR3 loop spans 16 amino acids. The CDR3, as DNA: TGTGCCAGCAGCCAGAGGGACAGGGGGTTCCAAGAGACCCAGTACTTC. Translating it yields CASSQRDRGFQETQYF.

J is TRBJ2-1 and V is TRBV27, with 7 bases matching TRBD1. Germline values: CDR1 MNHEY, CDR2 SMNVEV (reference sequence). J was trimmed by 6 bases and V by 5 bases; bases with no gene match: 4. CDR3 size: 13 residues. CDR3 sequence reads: CASSATGINEQFF. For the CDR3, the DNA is TGTGCCAGCAGTGCGACAGGGATCAATGAGCAGTTCTTC.

This CDR3 reads CAISENQDRSLYGYTF. CDR3 bases: TGTGCCATCAGTGAGAATCAGGACAGGAGTCTCTATGGCTACACCTTC. The chain carries TRBV10-3 and TRBJ1-2; 7 bases match TRBD1. This CDR3 comprises 16 residues. Germline CDR1 ENHRY, CDR2 SYGVKD. V shed 2 bases and J 4 bases; nucleotides not matched to a gene: 10.

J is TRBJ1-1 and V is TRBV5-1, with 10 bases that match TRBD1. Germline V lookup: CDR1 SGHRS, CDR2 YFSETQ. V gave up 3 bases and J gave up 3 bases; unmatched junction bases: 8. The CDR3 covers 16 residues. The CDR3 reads CASSSGQGIGDTEAFF. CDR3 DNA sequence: TGCGCCAGCAGCTCGGGACAGGGGATAGGGGACACTGAAGCTTTCTTT.

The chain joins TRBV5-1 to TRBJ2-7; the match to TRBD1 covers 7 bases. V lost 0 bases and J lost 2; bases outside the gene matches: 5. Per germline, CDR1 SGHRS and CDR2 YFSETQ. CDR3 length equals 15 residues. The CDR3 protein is CASSLDNTGAYEQYF. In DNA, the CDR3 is TGCGCCAGCAGCTTGGATAATACAGGGGCCTACGAGCAGTACTTC.

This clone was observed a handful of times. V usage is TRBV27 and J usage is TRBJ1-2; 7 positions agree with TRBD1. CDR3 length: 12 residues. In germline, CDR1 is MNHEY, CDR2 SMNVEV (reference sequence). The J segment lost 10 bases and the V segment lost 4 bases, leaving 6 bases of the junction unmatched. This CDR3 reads CASSYDRANYTF. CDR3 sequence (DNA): TGTGCCAGCAGTTACGACAGGGCCAACTACACCTTC.

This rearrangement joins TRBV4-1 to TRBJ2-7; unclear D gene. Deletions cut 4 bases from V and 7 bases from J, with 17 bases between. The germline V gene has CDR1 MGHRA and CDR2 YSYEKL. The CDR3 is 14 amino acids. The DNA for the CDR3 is TGCGCCAGCAGCCTCCGACTCTCTCTTAGTGAGCAGTACTTC. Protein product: CASSLRLSLSEQYF.

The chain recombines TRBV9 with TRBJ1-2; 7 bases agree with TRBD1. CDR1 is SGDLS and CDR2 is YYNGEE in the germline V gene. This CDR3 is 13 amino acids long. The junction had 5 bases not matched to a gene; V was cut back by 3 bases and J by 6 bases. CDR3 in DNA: TGTGCCAGCAGCGACGACAGGGTTGATGGCTACACCTTC. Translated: CASSDDRVDGYTF.

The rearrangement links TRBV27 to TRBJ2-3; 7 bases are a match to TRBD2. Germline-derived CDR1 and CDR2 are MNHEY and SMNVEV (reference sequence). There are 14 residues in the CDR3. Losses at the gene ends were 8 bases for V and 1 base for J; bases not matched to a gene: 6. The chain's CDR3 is CASGRAGGTDTQYF. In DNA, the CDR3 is TGTGCCAGCGGGAGGGCGGGGGGCACAGATACGCAGTATTTT.

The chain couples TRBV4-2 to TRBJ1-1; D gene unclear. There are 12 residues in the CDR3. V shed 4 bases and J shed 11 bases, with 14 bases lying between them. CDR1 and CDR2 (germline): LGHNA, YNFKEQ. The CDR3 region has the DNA TGTGCCAGCAGCCTTGGGCCCCTGGGCGCTTTCTTT. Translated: CASSLGPLGAFF.

CDR3 residues: CSATSGEQYF. DNA of the CDR3: TGCAGCGCCACGTCGGGAGAGCAGTACTTC. The chain is built from TRBV29-1 and TRBJ2-7; TRBD2 might be the D (5 bases). The CDR3 contains 10 residues. Germline V gene data show CDR1 as SQVTM and CDR2 as ANQGSEA. The ends were cut back, 7 bases at V and 7 bases at J, with 11 bases in the middle.

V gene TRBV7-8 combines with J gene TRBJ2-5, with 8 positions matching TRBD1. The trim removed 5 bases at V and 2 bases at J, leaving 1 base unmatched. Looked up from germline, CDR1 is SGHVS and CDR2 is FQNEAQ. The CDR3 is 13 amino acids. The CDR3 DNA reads TGTGCCAGCAGCAACAGGGGGCAAGAGACCCAGTACTTC. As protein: CASSNRGQETQYF.

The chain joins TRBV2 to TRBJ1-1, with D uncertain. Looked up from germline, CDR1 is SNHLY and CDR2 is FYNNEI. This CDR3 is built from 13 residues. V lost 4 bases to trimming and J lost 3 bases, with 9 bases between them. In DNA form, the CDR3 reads TGTGCCAGCAGTGTTATCCAGGACACTGAAGCTTTCTTT. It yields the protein CASSVIQDTEAFF.

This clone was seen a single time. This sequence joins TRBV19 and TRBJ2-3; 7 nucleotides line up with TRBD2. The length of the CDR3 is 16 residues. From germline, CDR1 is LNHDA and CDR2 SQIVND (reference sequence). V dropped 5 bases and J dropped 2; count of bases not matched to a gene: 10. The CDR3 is CASSSRLATHTDTQYF. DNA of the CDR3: TGTGCCAGTAGTTCAAGACTAGCCACACACACAGATACGCAGTATTTT.

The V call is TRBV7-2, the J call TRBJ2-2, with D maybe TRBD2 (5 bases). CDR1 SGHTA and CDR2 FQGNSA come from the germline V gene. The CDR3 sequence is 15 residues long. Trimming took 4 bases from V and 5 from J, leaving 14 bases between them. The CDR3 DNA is TGTGCCAGCAGCTCCCTAGTACCGGGGACCGGGGAGCTGTTTTTT. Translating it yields CASSSLVPGTGELFF.

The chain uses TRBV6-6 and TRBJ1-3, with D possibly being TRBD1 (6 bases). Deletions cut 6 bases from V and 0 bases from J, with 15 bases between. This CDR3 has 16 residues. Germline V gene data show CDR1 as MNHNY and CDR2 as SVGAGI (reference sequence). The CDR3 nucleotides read TGTGCCAGCAGACCCCGGGACATCGACTCTGGAAACACCATATATTTT. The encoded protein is CASRPRDIDSGNTIYF.

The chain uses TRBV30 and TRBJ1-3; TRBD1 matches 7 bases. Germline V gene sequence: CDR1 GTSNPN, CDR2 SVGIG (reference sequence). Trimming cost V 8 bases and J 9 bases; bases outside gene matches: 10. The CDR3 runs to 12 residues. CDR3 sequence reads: CAGETGRGTIYF. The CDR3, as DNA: TGTGCCGGCGAGACAGGGCGGGGCACCATATATTTT.

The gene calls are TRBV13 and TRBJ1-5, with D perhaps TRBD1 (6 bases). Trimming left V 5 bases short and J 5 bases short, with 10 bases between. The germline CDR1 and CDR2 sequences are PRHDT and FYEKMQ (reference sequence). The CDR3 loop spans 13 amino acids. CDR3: CASSQGTDQPQHF. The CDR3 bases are TGTGCCAGCAGCCAGGGGACGGATCAGCCCCAGCATTTT. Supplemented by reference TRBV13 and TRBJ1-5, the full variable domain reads AAGVIQSPRHLIKEKRETATLKCYPIPRHDTVYWYQQGPGQDPQFLISFYEKMQSDKGSIPDRFSAQQFSDYHSELNMSSLELGDSALYFCASSQGTDQPQHFGDGTRLSIL.

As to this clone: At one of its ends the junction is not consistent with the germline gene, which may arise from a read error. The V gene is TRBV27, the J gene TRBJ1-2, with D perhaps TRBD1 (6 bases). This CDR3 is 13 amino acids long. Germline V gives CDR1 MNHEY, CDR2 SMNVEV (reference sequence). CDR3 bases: TGTGCCAGCAGCTTATCAACAGGGAGAGGCTACACCTTC. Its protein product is CASSLSTGRGYTF.

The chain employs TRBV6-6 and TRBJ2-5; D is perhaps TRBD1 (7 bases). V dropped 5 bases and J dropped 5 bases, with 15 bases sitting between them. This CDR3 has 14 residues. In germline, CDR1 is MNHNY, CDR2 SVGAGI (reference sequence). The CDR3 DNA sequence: TGTGCCAGCAGTCGCTCAGGGGGGCTGGAGACCCAGTACTTC. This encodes CASSRSGGLETQYF.